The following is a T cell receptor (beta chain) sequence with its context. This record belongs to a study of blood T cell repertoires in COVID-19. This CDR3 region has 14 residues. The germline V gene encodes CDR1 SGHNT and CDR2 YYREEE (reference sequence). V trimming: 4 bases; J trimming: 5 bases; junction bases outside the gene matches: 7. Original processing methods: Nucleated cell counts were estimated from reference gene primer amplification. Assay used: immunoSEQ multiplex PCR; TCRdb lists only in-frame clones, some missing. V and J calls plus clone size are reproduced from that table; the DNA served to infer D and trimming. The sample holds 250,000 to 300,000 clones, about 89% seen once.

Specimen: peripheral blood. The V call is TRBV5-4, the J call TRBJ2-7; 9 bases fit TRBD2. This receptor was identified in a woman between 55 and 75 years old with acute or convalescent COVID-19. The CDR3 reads CASSPLAGNHEQYF. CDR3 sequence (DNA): TGTGCCAGCAGCCCTCTAGCGGGGAACCACGAGCAGTACTTC.